This T cell receptor (beta chain) was sequenced for a study of blood T cell repertoires in COVID-19. In the study overall: Collection of acute and convalescent COVID-19 samples took place in the United States, Italy and Spain. In each case, the material was cDNA or gDNA derived from T cells, B-cell-depleted T cells, or PBMCs.

Only one count was recorded for this clone. Germline CDR1 MGHRA, CDR2 YSYEKL. J gave up 5 bases and V 4 bases, and 8 bases lay outside the gene matches. The CDR3 runs to 15 residues. Authors' processing steps: Reference gene primer amplification gave estimated nucleated cell counts. Only in-frame clones appear in the TCRdb table, and some are missing; sequencing was by immunoSEQ multiplex PCR. The DNA gave D and trimming, while V, J and clone size come from that table. The table records about 120,000 clones, 82% of them present only once. Sequenced input: peripheral blood. V and J are TRBV4-1 and TRBJ2-5; 9 nucleotides agree with TRBD1. The receptor comes from a human donor in a cohort sampled during active COVID-19. CDR3 residues: CASSPRDRVGETQYF. CDR3 DNA sequence: TGCGCCAGCAGCCCCCGGGACAGGGTGGGGGAGACCCAGTACTTC.